This entry lists 17 T cell receptor beta chains sequenced from one sample in a study of human T cells and chemical hapten exposure. This sample's time point: patch test 2, 6 weeks after DPC sensitization. Noted treatment: therapeutic diphenylcyclopropenone sensitization with weekly scalp DPC. TCRdb independently ran MiXCR on the RACE reads; one entry per CDR3 protein. Here the sample spans some 100,000 distinct CDR3 sequences, roughly 10% being singletons. Here the sequenced sample was whole blood, taken in connection with sensitization to the hapten diphenylcyclopropenone (DPC). These receptors were obtained from a woman in her forties with alopecia areata. Some clones in this sample may be carry-over from other donors' samples.

This clonotype has just a few counts. The genes are TRBV5-5 and TRBJ2-1, with TRBD1 as a possible D gene (7 bases). Deletions cut 3 bases from V and 0 bases from J, with 13 bases between. CDR1 SGHKS and CDR2 YYEKEE come from the germline V gene (reference sequence). This CDR3 spans 16 amino acids. The CDR3 bases are TGTGCCAGCAGCTACGGAGGGACAGCCTCCTACAATGAGCAGTTCTTC. Translating it yields CASSYGGTASYNEQFF.

The V gene is TRBV30, the J gene TRBJ2-1; a weak D match, TRBD2 (6 bases). Between the trimmed V and J ends, which lost 2 bases and 10 bases, there was a span of 27 bases. CDR1 and CDR2 from the germline V gene are GTSNPN and SVGIG (reference sequence). CDR3 length: 17 amino acids. The CDR3 is CAWSKMERAFLPGEQFF. The CDR3 DNA is TGTGCCTGGAGTAAAATGGAGCGGGCCTTCCTACCGGGGGAGCAGTTCTTC.

The chain joins TRBV28 to TRBJ2-7; tentative D call: TRBD1 (6 bases). The CDR3 consists of 12 residues. Germline CDR1 MDHEN, CDR2 SYDVKM. V lost 9 bases and J 1 base, leaving 10 bases between the germline ends. The CDR3 sequence: CASNRASYEQYF. CDR3 sequence (DNA): TGTGCCAGTAACAGGGCATCCTACGAGCAGTACTTC.

This clonotype has only a few counts. The genes are TRBV12-3 or TRBV12-4 and TRBJ2-2; perhaps D is TRBD1 or TRBD2 (5 bases each). CDR3 size: 12 residues. The germline V and J ends were trimmed by 5 bases and 12 bases, with 13 bases remaining between them. CDR3 nucleotide sequence: TGTGCCAGCAGTCCCGGGACCCTAAAGCTGTTTTTT. Its protein is CASSPGTLKLFF.

In its sample, this clonotype was seen a few times. This sequence joins TRBV7-2 and TRBJ2-3; 9 bases fit TRBD2. Germline values: CDR1 SGHTA, CDR2 FQGNSA. There are 16 residues in the CDR3. V lost 2 bases, J lost 2 bases, and 5 bases stayed unmatched. CDR3 in DNA: TGTGCCAGCAGCTTACGGCGGGGGGGCCCCACAGATACGCAGTATTTT. It translates to CASSLRRGGPTDTQYF.

The CDR3 region is CASVNGQGVAKNIQYF. The CDR3 DNA follows: TGTGCCAGCGTAAACGGACAGGGCGTAGCCAAAAACATTCAGTACTTC. This sequence joins TRBV6-6 and TRBJ2-4, with 8 bases fitting TRBD1. Trimming removed 8 bases from V and 0 bases from J; junction bases left unmatched: 9. This CDR3 contains 16 residues. Looked up from germline, CDR1 is MNHNY and CDR2 is SVGAGI (reference sequence).

This clonotype appeared a few times. The V call is TRBV6-6, the J call TRBJ1-2; 8 nucleotides align to TRBD1. This CDR3 region has 13 residues. Germline CDR1 MNHNY, CDR2 SVGAGI (reference sequence). J was trimmed by 4 bases and V by 11 bases; bases with no gene match: 9. Here the CDR3 DNA reads TGTGCCCCGACAGGGGACGGCGGCTATGGCTACACCTTC. Translation gives CAPTGDGGYGYTF.

This clonotype turned up a few times. The rearrangement links TRBV3-1 to TRBJ2-1; the match to TRBD2 covers 10 bases. The CDR3 runs 15 residues. Germline values: CDR1 LGHDT, CDR2 YNNKEL (reference sequence). J was trimmed by 8 bases and V by 1 base; bases with no gene match: 5. The CDR3 DNA follows: TGTGCCAGCAGCCAAGTGCCCAGCGGGGGGGATGAGCAGTTCTTC. Protein: CASSQVPSGGDEQFF.

The rearrangement joins TRBV5-5 to TRBJ2-7; weak D call: TRBD2 (5 bases). The CDR3 spans 15 residues. Trimming left V 0 bases short and J 3 bases short, with 13 bases between. Per germline, CDR1 SGHKS and CDR2 YYEKEE (reference sequence). CDR3 nucleotide sequence: TGTGCCAGCAGCTTGGGTCTAGCTTTCATCTACGAGCAGTACTTC. Protein: CASSLGLAFIYEQYF.

A few counts support this clonotype. The chain uses TRBV27 and TRBJ1-2; D not certain. The germline V and J ends were trimmed by 2 bases and 4 bases, with 8 bases remaining between them. Germline CDR1 and CDR2: MNHEY and SMNVEV (reference sequence). The CDR3 extends over 13 amino acids. DNA of the CDR3: TGTGCCAGCAGTTTAGAGGCAGGCTATGGCTACACCTTC. This sequence encodes CASSLEAGYGYTF.

This clonotype was observed a few times. The gene calls are TRBV18 and TRBJ2-5; TRBD2 matches at 12 bases. From germline, CDR1 is KGHSH and CDR2 LQKENI. The J segment lost 9 bases and the V segment lost 0 bases, leaving 8 bases of the junction unmatched. The CDR3 totals 16 residues. Here the CDR3 reads CASSPPATSGGIAQYF. The CDR3 DNA reads TGTGCCAGCTCACCACCGGCCACTAGCGGGGGGATAGCCCAGTACTTC. The full variable domain, with the rest looked up from reference TRBV18 and TRBJ2-5, is NAGVMQNPRHLVRRRGQEARLRCSPMKGHSHVYWYRQLPEEGLKFMVYLQKENIIDESGMPKERFSAEFPKEGPSILRIQQVVRGDSAAYFCASSPPATSGGIAQYFGPGTRLLVL.

This clonotype was detected a few times. The V gene is TRBV29-1, the J gene TRBJ2-3; a weak D match, TRBD1 (6 bases). The CDR3 runs to 16 residues. Looked up from germline, CDR1 is SQVTM and CDR2 is ANQGSEA. The CDR3 spells CRASKGVSGRTDTQYF. The DNA for the CDR3 is TGCAGGGCCTCGAAGGGGGTTAGTGGGCGCACAGATACGCAGTATTTT.

A few counts support this clonotype. This chain links TRBV7-9 with TRBJ1-5; D unresolved. The CDR3 sequence is 15 residues long. V lost 5 bases, J lost 4 bases, and 15 bases lay in between. Germline loops: CDR1 SEHNR, CDR2 FQNEAQ (reference sequence). CDR3: CASSLGRSRNQPQHF. As DNA, the CDR3 is TGTGCCAGCAGCCTAGGTCGGAGCAGAAATCAGCCCCAGCATTTT. Full variable domain (missing parts from reference TRBV7-9 and TRBJ1-5): DTGVSQNPRHKITKRGQNVTFRCDPISEHNRLYWYRQTLGQGPEFLTYFQNEAQLEKSRLLSDRFSAERPKGSFSTLEIQRTEQGDSAMYLCASSLGRSRNQPQHFGDGTRLSIL.

This clonotype occurred a few times. The chain recombines TRBV4-1 with TRBJ1-2, with TRBD1 matching 11 bases. V dropped 4 bases and J dropped 1; count of bases not matched to a gene: 5. The CDR3 length is 16 residues. In germline, CDR1 is MGHRA, CDR2 YSYEKL. CDR3 nucleotides: TGCGCCAGCAGCCTGGGGACAGGGGGATATAACTATGGCTACACCTTC. Translating it yields CASSLGTGGYNYGYTF.

This clonotype was observed at least ten times. The V and J genes are TRBV18 and TRBJ1-2; 11 nucleotides match TRBD1. Germline CDR1 KGHSH, CDR2 LQKENI. After removal of 3 bases from V and 6 bases from J, the junction contained 9 bases not matched to a gene. The CDR3 sequence is 16 residues long. CDR3 DNA: TGTGCCAGCTCACCCTCGCGGACAGGGGGCGCAGATGGCTACACCTTC. Translation gives CASSPSRTGGADGYTF. Together with reference TRBV18 and TRBJ1-2, the CDR3 gives the full variable domain: NAGVMQNPRHLVRRRGQEARLRCSPMKGHSHVYWYRQLPEEGLKFMVYLQKENIIDESGMPKERFSAEFPKEGPSILRIQQVVRGDSAAYFCASSPSRTGGADGYTFGSGTRLTVV.

This clonotype has just a few counts. The chain couples TRBV5-1 to TRBJ2-5, with TRBD2 as a possible D gene (6 bases). Trimming took off 4 bases at V and 5 bases at J, with 18 bases between the two ends. Per germline, CDR1 SGHRS and CDR2 YFSETQ. There are 15 residues in the CDR3. DNA for the CDR3: TGCGCCAGCAGCCCAACCCCGGGACTCGCCGAGACCCAGTACTTC. Translating it yields CASSPTPGLAETQYF.

This sequence joins TRBV11-2 and TRBJ1-3; D gene ambiguous. Germline-derived CDR1 and CDR2 are SGHAT and FQNNGV. The CDR3 totals 16 residues. Between the trimmed V and J ends, which lost 4 bases and 0 bases, there was a span of 13 bases. The CDR3 DNA reads TGTGCCAGCAGCTCCGGCGGGCTAGACTCTGGAAACACCATATATTTT. As protein: CASSSGGLDSGNTIYF.